These 13 T cell receptor beta chains share one sample of origin, sequenced in a study of T cells in Graves' hyperthyroidism and ophthalmopathy. From RNA transcripts, TCR beta CDR3 regions were amplified. The HTBI primer set drove a first-round RT-PCR of the TCR CDR3. MiXCR was run by TCRdb on the multiplex PCR reads, yielding one entry per CDR3 protein. The data contain about 350,000 distinct CDR3 sequences, 12% to 15% of them singletons. Sequenced: blood. The origin of the receptors is a woman in her thirties or forties with Graves' ophthalmopathy.

This clonotype was counted ten times or more. This chain connects TRBV2 to TRBJ2-3; 8 nucleotides match TRBD2. The CDR3 is 15 residues long. Germline-derived CDR1 and CDR2 are SNHLY and FYNNEI. V shed 9 bases and J 5 bases; nucleotides not matched to a gene: 13. The CDR3 is CARGNRGGPIDTQYF. CDR3 sequence (DNA): TGTGCCAGGGGCAACCGGGGGGGCCCGATAGATACGCAGTATTTT.

This clonotype was recorded many times. The J gene is TRBJ2-5, the V gene TRBV20-1, with 8 nucleotides matching TRBD1. Per germline, CDR1 DFQATT and CDR2 SNEGSKA (reference sequence). This CDR3 spans 14 amino acids. The V gene end was trimmed by 4 bases and the J gene end by 4 bases; junction bases not matched to a gene: 8. The CDR3 spells CSATGGSFPETQYF. The CDR3 region has the DNA TGCAGTGCTACAGGGGGCAGTTTCCCAGAGACCCAGTACTTC.

This clonotype was recorded at least ten times. The chain combines TRBV27 with TRBJ1-1, with D possibly matching TRBD1 (6 bases). CDR1 and CDR2 (germline): MNHEY, SMNVEV (reference sequence). The V end was cut by 2 bases, the J end by 8 bases, with 15 bases between. The CDR3 extends over 14 amino acids. CDR3 in DNA: TGTGCCAGCAGTTTACCTCCCCCGGGGGCGGAAGCTTTCTTT. It yields the protein CASSLPPPGAEAFF.

On this clonotype: A read error may be the cause here, since a much bigger clone is one base away. The chain carries TRBV24-1 and TRBJ2-1, with D possibly TRBD1 on 5 matching bases. The J call may be in error: the DNA end matches TRBJ2-7 better. Germline V gene data show CDR1 as KGHDR and CDR2 as SFDVKD. This CDR3 is 15 amino acids long. This CDR3 reads CATSRGQGSYNEQYF. The CDR3 DNA reads TGTGCCACCAGTAGGGGCCAGGGCTCCTACAATGAGCAGTACTTC.

This clonotype was seen a handful of times. This chain connects TRBV29-1 to TRBJ2-7; 8 nucleotides line up with TRBD1. CDR1 and CDR2 from the germline V gene are SQVTM and ANQGSEA. The length of the CDR3 is 11 residues. Losses at the gene ends were 6 bases for V and 7 bases for J; bases not matched to a gene: 5. This CDR3 reads CSVHTGGEQYF. The CDR3 nucleotides read TGCAGCGTCCACACAGGGGGGGAGCAGTACTTC.

This clonotype was seen at least ten times. The V gene is TRBV10-3, the J gene TRBJ1-4; D is uncertain. The CDR3 has 15 residues. V lost 6 bases and J 5 bases, leaving 16 bases between the germline ends. Germline loops: CDR1 ENHRY, CDR2 SYGVKD. CDR3 DNA: TGTGCCATCAGCCCCGGACTGCTTGAAAATGAAAAACTGTTTTTT. The encoded protein is CAISPGLLENEKLFF.

The genes are TRBV20-1 and TRBJ1-2; tentative D call: TRBD1 (6 bases). The V gene's germline CDR1 is DFQATT and CDR2 SNEGSKA (reference sequence). The CDR3 is made up of 15 amino acids. V was cut by 4 bases and J by 2 bases, with 17 bases left in between. In DNA form, the CDR3 reads TGCAGTGCTAACCGGGGGACACAGGCCAACTATGGCTACACCTTC. Its translation is CSANRGTQANYGYTF.

This clonotype occurred many times. The chain couples TRBV5-8 to TRBJ2-1; possible D gene TRBD1, 6 bases. CDR3 length: 14 amino acids. The V end lost 4 bases, the J end lost 9 bases, and 17 bases lay between the germline ends. Germline CDR1 SGHTS, CDR2 YDEGEE. The CDR3 region is CASSETNLRGEQFF. The CDR3 region has the DNA TGTGCCAGCAGCGAGACTAACCTCAGGGGTGAGCAGTTCTTC.

Many counts were recorded for this clonotype. The chain is built from TRBV2 and TRBJ1-4; 7 positions match TRBD1. In germline, CDR1 is SNHLY, CDR2 FYNNEI. The J segment lost 6 bases and the V segment lost 5 bases, leaving 6 bases of the junction unmatched. This CDR3 has 14 amino acids. CDR3 DNA: TGTGCCAGCAGTAAGGACAGGAATTATGAAAAACTGTTTTTT. It specifies CASSKDRNYEKLFF.

The rearrangement uses TRBV6-4 and TRBJ2-1; 14 bases map to TRBD2. Germline V gene sequence: CDR1 MRHNA, CDR2 SNTAGT. Trimming at V came to 2 bases and at J to 6 bases, leaving 0 bases not matched to a gene. The CDR3 covers 15 residues. Here the CDR3 reads CASSDGTSGGNEQFF. For the CDR3, the DNA is TGTGCCAGCAGTGACGGGACTAGCGGGGGCAATGAGCAGTTCTTC.

At least ten counts were recorded for this clonotype. The V and J genes are TRBV14 and TRBJ1-2; D remains unclear. CDR1 and CDR2 (germline): SGHDN, FVKESK. This CDR3 has 13 amino acids. V was clipped by 0 bases and J by 5 bases, with 7 bases between them. CDR3 amino acids: CASSQDAQYGYTF. CDR3 coding DNA: TGTGCCAGCAGCCAAGACGCCCAGTATGGCTACACCTTC.

This clonotype was seen at least ten times. CDR3: CASSEAGDSQFCCYEQYF. The CDR3 DNA reads TGTGCCAGCAGTGAAGCGGGGGACAGCCAATTTTGTTGTTACGAGCAGTACTTC. The rearrangement links TRBV2 to TRBJ2-7, with TRBD1 identical over 7 bases. Trimming cost V 0 bases and J 4 bases; bases outside gene matches: 15. The germline CDR1 and CDR2 sequences are SNHLY and FYNNEI. This CDR3 is 18 amino acids long.

The genes are TRBV19 and TRBJ1-5; TRBD1 aligns across 7 bases. This CDR3 has 15 amino acids. Losses at the gene ends were 10 bases for V and 6 bases for J; bases not matched to a gene: 15. Per the germline V gene, CDR1 is LNHDA and CDR2 is SQIVND (reference sequence). For the CDR3, the DNA is TGTGCCACCCAACAGGGGACGGGGGAGGGTCAGCCCCAGCATTTT. This encodes CATQQGTGEGQPQHF. Complete variable domain (other parts from reference TRBV19 and TRBJ1-5): DGGITQSPKYLFRKEGQNVTLSCEQNLNHDAMYWYRQDPGQGLRLIYYSQIVNDFQKGDIAEGYSVSREKKESFPLTVTSAQKNPTAFYLCATQQGTGEGQPQHFGDGTRLSIL.